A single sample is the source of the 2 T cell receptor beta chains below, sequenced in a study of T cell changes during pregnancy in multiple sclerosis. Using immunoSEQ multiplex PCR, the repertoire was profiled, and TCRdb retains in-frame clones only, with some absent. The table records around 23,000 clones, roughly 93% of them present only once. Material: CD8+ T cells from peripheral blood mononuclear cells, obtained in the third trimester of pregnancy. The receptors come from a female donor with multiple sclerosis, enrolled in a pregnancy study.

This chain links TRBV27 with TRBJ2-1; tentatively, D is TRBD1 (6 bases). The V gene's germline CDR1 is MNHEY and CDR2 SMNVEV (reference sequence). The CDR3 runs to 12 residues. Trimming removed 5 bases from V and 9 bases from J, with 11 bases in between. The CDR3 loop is CASSPQGSEQFF. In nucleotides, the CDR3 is TGTGCCAGCAGTCCTCAGGGGTCTGAGCAGTTCTTC.

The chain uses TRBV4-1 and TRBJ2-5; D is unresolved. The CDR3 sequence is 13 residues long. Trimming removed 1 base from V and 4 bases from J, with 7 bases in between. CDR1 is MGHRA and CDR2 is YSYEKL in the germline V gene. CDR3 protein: CASSQVAVETQYF. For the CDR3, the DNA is TGCGCCAGCAGCCAAGTAGCAGTAGAGACCCAGTACTTC.